This T cell receptor beta chain came from a study of T cell responses to AZD1222 COVID-19 vaccine. The CDR3 covers 17 residues. Germline V lookup: CDR1 LNHDA, CDR2 SQIVND (reference sequence). Losses at the gene ends were 6 bases for V and 0 bases for J; bases not matched to a gene: 10. General study points: In the spike-specific TCR repertoire, nearly half reportedly target unmutated variant regions. Sampling captured repertoires only after the peak T cell response. Just a handful of people given AZD1222 tested seropositive at baseline.

Generated by immunoSEQ multiplex PCR, the TCRdb table keeps only in-frame clones and is missing some. The profile shows approximately 140,000 clones, 94% of them singletons. With respect to this clone: Antigen unknown.

Specimen: peripheral blood, collected on day 0 of AZD1222 vaccination. The rearrangement links TRBV19 to TRBJ2-2, with TRBD1 identical over 7 bases. The receptor's source is an adult in good health. CDR3 sequence (DNA): TGTGCCAGTAGCCAGACAGGGCTTACCGCGAACACCGGGGAGCTGTTTTTT. Translated, it gives CASSQTGLTANTGELFF. Drawing the rest from reference TRBV19 and TRBJ2-2, the complete variable domain is DGGITQSPKYLFRKEGQNVTLSCEQNLNHDAMYWYRQDPGQGLRLIYYSQIVNDFQKGDIAEGYSVSREKKESFPLTVTSAQKNPTAFYLCASSQTGLTANTGELFFGEGSRLTVL.